The present entry profiles one T cell receptor (beta chain) with its context. The data derive from a study of blood T cell repertoires in COVID-19. Study-level information: Sources were T cells, B-cell-depleted T cells, or PBMCs; the material itself was cDNA or gDNA.

The germline V gene has CDR1 LNHDA and CDR2 SQIVND (reference sequence). The V segment lost 6 bases and the J segment 7 bases; nucleotides outside the gene matches: 2. The CDR3 spans 11 residues. Original data processing: Counts of nucleated cells, estimated from reference gene primer amplification, were obtained. TCRdb keeps only in-frame clones here, not all; method: immunoSEQ multiplex PCR. For V, J and clone size, that table is used; D and trimming come from the DNA. Of fewer than 90,000 clones in the sample, 80% were seen once. The origin of this receptor is a woman of 80 years or more with acute or convalescent COVID-19. V and J are TRBV19 and TRBJ2-7, with 8 bases identical to TRBD1. Sample: peripheral blood. The CDR3 coding sequence is TGTGCCAGTAGCGACAGGGGTGAGCAGTACTTC. Protein product: CASSDRGEQYF.